The 15 T cell receptor beta chains presented below share a single source sample, sequenced in a study of cytomegalovirus exposure and HLA in healthy donors (dated by TCRdb to the late 2010s). Receptor amplification or capture employed the immunoSEQ multiplex PCR assay. The multiplex PCR relied on a mix of 60 forward primers for TCR Vbeta segments and 13 reverse primers for TCR Jbeta segments. In TCRdb, the immuneACCESS table is reduced to in-frame sequences with V and J assigned. These tables do not hold every clone; where another copy was compared, an unresolved V gene accounts for under half, and the others remain unexplained. Within this sample are about 98,000 clones, with approximately 80% of them counted one time only. The ten top clones hold roughly 17% of the sample. The sequenced sample consisted of PBMCs. The receptors come from a man aged 60-69 years in good health and CMV-seropositive.

This clone was observed once. This rearrangement joins TRBV5-1 to TRBJ2-4; tentative D call: TRBD1 (5 bases). The CDR3 runs 15 residues. V was shortened by 4 bases and J by 0 bases, with 11 bases between the two germline ends. In germline, CDR1 is SGHRS, CDR2 YFSETQ. Written as DNA, the CDR3 is TGCGCCAGCAGCCTAACAGGTCAAGCCAAAAACATTCAGTACTTC. Residues: CASSLTGQAKNIQYF.

This sequence joins TRBV28 and TRBJ1-5, with 7 bases matching TRBD1. Germline assignment: CDR1 MDHEN and CDR2 SYDVKM. Losses at the gene ends were 7 bases for V and 7 bases for J; bases not matched to a gene: 10. This CDR3 region has 14 residues. The CDR3 sequence is CASISRTGHQPQHF. The DNA for the CDR3 is TGTGCCAGCATCTCACGGACAGGTCACCAGCCCCAGCATTTT.

The chain recombines TRBV18 with TRBJ2-7, with 7 bases that match TRBD1. CDR1 and CDR2 from the germline V gene are KGHSH and LQKENI. Trimming took 3 bases from V and 0 from J; bases not matched to a gene: 2. The CDR3 length is 14 residues. The CDR3 sequence: CASSPGTDSYEQYF. The CDR3 DNA is TGTGCCAGCTCACCCGGGACAGACTCCTACGAGCAGTACTTC.

This chain connects TRBV11-2 to TRBJ1-1; 10 positions agree with TRBD1. Germline trimming cut 5 bases from V and 5 bases from J; bases unmatched to any gene: 5. Germline lookup yields CDR1 SGHAT and CDR2 FQNNGV. The CDR3 is 14 residues long. CDR3 in DNA: TGTGCCAGCAGCCCCGGACAGGGGGGAACTGAAGCTTTCTTT. Its translation: CASSPGQGGTEAFF. The full variable domain, completed using reference TRBV11-2 and TRBJ1-1, is EAGVAQSPRYKIIEKRQSVAFWCNPISGHATLYWYQQILGQGPKLLIQFQNNGVVDDSQLPKDRFSAERLKGVDSTLKIQPAKLEDSAVYLCASSPGQGGTEAFFGQGTRLTVV.

The CDR3 is CASSLRTGVVGNTEAFF. In DNA form, the CDR3 reads TGTGCCAGCAGCTTGAGGACAGGGGTTGTTGGGAACACTGAAGCTTTCTTT. The V gene is TRBV5-8, the J gene TRBJ1-1; 9 nucleotides match TRBD1. Trimming at V came to 1 base and at J to 1 base, leaving 8 bases not matched to a gene. The CDR3 spans 17 residues. Germline values: CDR1 SGHTS, CDR2 YDEGEE.

The table lists this clone with a count of one. The chain is built from TRBV6-6 and TRBJ2-7; 8 bases fit TRBD1. The CDR3 is 12 residues long. V was clipped by 7 bases and J by 3 bases; unmatched bases: 2. Germline V gene lookup returns CDR1 MNHNY and CDR2 SVGAGI (reference sequence). CDR3 sequence reads: CASIGQGYEQYF. The CDR3 bases are TGTGCCAGCATAGGACAGGGCTACGAGCAGTACTTC.

The V call is TRBV28, the J call TRBJ2-1; the D gene is possibly TRBD2 (6 bases). Trimming left V 2 bases short and J 14 bases short, with 16 bases between. Germline V gene sequence: CDR1 MDHEN, CDR2 SYDVKM. The CDR3 length is 13 residues. CDR3 in DNA: TGTGCCAGCAGTTTAGGAGATCAGACTAGTAAGTTCTTC. This encodes CASSLGDQTSKFF.

V is TRBV5-5 and J is TRBJ2-5; D remains unclear. This CDR3 comprises 13 residues. The V and J ends lost 0 bases and 7 bases respectively, with 10 bases between them. Germline assignment: CDR1 SGHKS and CDR2 YYEKEE (reference sequence). The DNA for the CDR3 is TGTGCCAGCAGCTTGGACAGTATTGGGACCCAGTACTTC. It translates to CASSLDSIGTQYF.

This clone was counted a few times. The genes are TRBV4-1 and TRBJ2-1, with TRBD1 as a possible D gene (6 bases). Germline assignment: CDR1 MGHRA and CDR2 YSYEKL. Between the trimmed V and J ends, which lost 2 bases and 2 bases, there was a span of 13 bases. This CDR3 has 16 residues. Here the CDR3 reads CASSQRGQGTYNEQFF. The CDR3 DNA is TGCGCCAGCAGCCAACGCGGGCAGGGGACCTACAATGAGCAGTTCTTC.

This chain links TRBV9 with TRBJ2-7; D perhaps matches TRBD1 (6 bases). CDR3 length: 14 amino acids. Germline CDR1 SGDLS, CDR2 YYNGEE. V was clipped by 0 bases and J by 2 bases, with 9 bases between them. This CDR3 reads CASSVGGGTYEQYF. The CDR3 DNA reads as TGTGCCAGCAGCGTAGGAGGGGGAACCTACGAGCAGTACTTC.

The chain joins TRBV9 to TRBJ2-5, with 8 bases aligning to TRBD2. There are 14 residues in the CDR3. CDR1 SGDLS and CDR2 YYNGEE come from the germline V gene. Germline trimming cut 4 bases from V and 5 bases from J; bases unmatched to any gene: 7. The CDR3 here is CASSPLRGGETQYF. The CDR3 DNA reads as TGTGCCAGCAGCCCCCTCCGGGGGGGCGAGACCCAGTACTTC.

The V and J genes are TRBV7-2 and TRBJ1-5; 8 nucleotides match TRBD1. Germline V lookup: CDR1 SGHTA, CDR2 FQGNSA. The CDR3 totals 16 residues. The junction had 10 bases not matched to a gene; V was cut back by 4 bases and J by 5 bases. This CDR3 reads CASSSTGEGGYQPQHF. CDR3 nucleotides: TGTGCCAGCAGCTCGACAGGGGAGGGAGGGTATCAGCCCCAGCATTTT.

The chain employs TRBV5-4 and TRBJ1-1; D remains ambiguous. The V end was cut by 7 bases, the J end by 4 bases, with 14 bases between. The CDR3 has 13 residues. CDR1 and CDR2 (germline): SGHNT, YYREEE (reference sequence). CDR3 coding DNA: TGTGCCAGCCGACCGGGTATCGGCACTGAAGCTTTCTTT. Translated, it gives CASRPGIGTEAFF.

This chain's CDR3 is CASTRADWTRGGETQYF. CDR3 bases: TGTGCCAGTACCAGGGCAGACTGGACGAGGGGGGGTGAGACCCAGTACTTC. The chain joins TRBV19 to TRBJ2-5; a possible D gene is TRBD2 (7 bases). From germline, CDR1 is LNHDA and CDR2 SQIVND (reference sequence). V was pared by 7 bases and J by 5 bases, with 26 bases between. There are 17 residues in the CDR3.

This clone turned up a few times. The chain links TRBV7-9 to TRBJ1-5; D gene unclear. Trimming shortened V by 9 bases and J by 5 bases, and 14 bases separated the two germline ends. This CDR3 comprises 13 residues. Germline lookup yields CDR1 SEHNR and CDR2 FQNEAQ (reference sequence). The CDR3 loop reads CARSHPQYQPQHF. The CDR3, as DNA: TGTGCCAGAAGCCATCCCCAATATCAGCCCCAGCATTTT.